The text below deals with one TCR beta chain. The antigen is undetermined. V shed 3 bases and J 0 bases; nucleotides not matched to a gene: 6. Germline V gives CDR1 SGDLS, CDR2 YYNGEE. CDR3 length: 16 amino acids. Absence of ophthalmopathy progression within 18 months defined stable Graves' hyperthyroidism. Lactation, pregnancy, other autoimmune disease or uncontrolled infection led to exclusion of patients. The record originates from a study of T cells in Graves' hyperthyroidism and ophthalmopathy. Using RNA transcripts as the source, TCR beta CDR3 regions were amplified. Using the HTBI primer set, a first-round RT-PCR was run on the TCR CDR3. TCRdb re-analysed the multiplex PCR reads in MiXCR, keeping a single row per CDR3 protein. The sample lists under 400,000 distinct CDR3 sequences; roughly an eighth were seen once. Whole-study findings and limits: Most thyroid clonotypes with frequency above 0.001 were detected in blood.

The chain carries TRBV9 and TRBJ2-1, with 7 nucleotides matching TRBD2. The sequence was collected from a woman under 30 with Graves' hyperthyroidism. The material sequenced was blood. CDR3 sequence: CASSGGGSSSYNEQFF. As DNA, the CDR3 is TGTGCCAGCAGCGGGGGGGGGTCCAGCTCCTACAATGAGCAGTTCTTC.